This TCR beta chain appears in the sequencing data of a study of cytomegalovirus exposure and HLA in healthy donors. TCRdb's copy holds only in-frame clones and misses some; the assay was immunoSEQ multiplex PCR. The repertoire holds roughly 150,000 clones, with around 93% as singletons. Germline trimming cut 5 bases from V and 7 bases from J; bases unmatched to any gene: 1. The CDR3 totals 12 residues. Germline loops: CDR1 MDHEN, CDR2 SYDVKM. This receptor was taken from a man aged 18 to 29 in good health and CMV-seropositive. V gene TRBV28 combines with J gene TRBJ1-2; 10 bases align to TRBD1. Sample: PBMCs. The CDR3: CASSRQGAGYTF. The CDR3, as DNA: TGTGCCAGCAGTAGACAGGGGGCTGGCTACACCTTC.